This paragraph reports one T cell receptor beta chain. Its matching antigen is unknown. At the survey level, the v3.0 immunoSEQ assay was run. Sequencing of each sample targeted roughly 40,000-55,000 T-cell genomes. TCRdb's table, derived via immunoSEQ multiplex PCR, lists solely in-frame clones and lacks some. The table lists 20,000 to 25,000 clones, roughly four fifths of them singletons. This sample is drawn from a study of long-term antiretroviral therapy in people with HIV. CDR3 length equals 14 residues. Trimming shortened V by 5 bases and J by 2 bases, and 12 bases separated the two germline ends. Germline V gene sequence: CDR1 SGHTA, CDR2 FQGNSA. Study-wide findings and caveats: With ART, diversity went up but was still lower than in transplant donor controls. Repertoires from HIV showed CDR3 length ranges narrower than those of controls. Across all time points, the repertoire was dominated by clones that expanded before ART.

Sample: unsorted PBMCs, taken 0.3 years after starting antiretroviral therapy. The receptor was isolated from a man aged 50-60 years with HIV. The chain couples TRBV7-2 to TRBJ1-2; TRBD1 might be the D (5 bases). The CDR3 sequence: CASSPQAGNYGYTF. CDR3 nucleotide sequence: TGTGCCAGCAGCCCGCAGGCAGGGAACTATGGCTACACCTTC.